This TCR beta chain was profiled in a study of blood T cell repertoires in COVID-19. Study summary: From T cells, B-cell-depleted T cells, or PBMCs came the material, which was cDNA or gDNA.

This clone has only one observation. Under the authors' procedure: Amplified reference gene primers provided the basis for estimating nucleated cell counts. TCRdb's copy holds only in-frame clones and misses some; the assay was immunoSEQ multiplex PCR. That table gives V, J and clone size, and the DNA gave D and trimming. The sample lists about 370,000 clones, 80% to 90% occurring once. Those enrolled in Seattle joined during active infection and were followed longitudinally afterward. V trimming: 4 bases; J trimming: 9 bases; junction bases outside the gene matches: 11. The CDR3 contains 16 residues. The germline V gene encodes CDR1 MDHEN and CDR2 SYDVKM.

Sequencing was performed on peripheral blood. The sequence was obtained from a woman aged 30 to 39 with COVID-19, enrolled during active disease. V is TRBV28 and J is TRBJ2-1; 11 nucleotides match TRBD2. CDR3 nucleotides: TGTGCCAGCAGTTCCGCCGGGACTAGCGGTGCGGGTGAGCAGTTCTTC. Protein sequence: CASSSAGTSGAGEQFF.